This record looks at one T cell receptor (beta chain) sequence and its context. Its antigen is unidentified. With 60 Vbeta and 13 Jbeta primers, the PCR was carried out. Profiling relied on immunoSEQ multiplex PCR, and the TCRdb table lists in-frame clones only, not all of them. The sample lists 170,000 or so clones, around 82% occurring once. The data derive from a study of cytomegalovirus exposure and HLA in healthy donors. Study overall: Among the 370 or so donors who were genotyped, approximately 84% fell in the genetic ancestry cluster that is associated with self-reported Caucasian donors. Study findings and constraints: Follow-up analysis later connected one missense variant in DCLRE1C with trimming of TCR beta V- and J-genes.

V lost 4 bases to trimming and J lost 4 bases; unmatched junction nucleotides: 6. The CDR3 is 16 residues long. Germline V gene lookup returns CDR1 KGHSH and CDR2 LQKENI. This chain links TRBV18 with TRBJ1-5; TRBD1 aligns across 11 bases. This TCR derives from a man aged 40-55 years in good health and CMV-seronegative. Sequenced sample: PBMCs. In nucleotides, the CDR3 is TGTGCCAGCTCACGGTCGGACAGGGGGCCTAATCAGCCCCAGCATTTT. Translating it yields CASSRSDRGPNQPQHF.